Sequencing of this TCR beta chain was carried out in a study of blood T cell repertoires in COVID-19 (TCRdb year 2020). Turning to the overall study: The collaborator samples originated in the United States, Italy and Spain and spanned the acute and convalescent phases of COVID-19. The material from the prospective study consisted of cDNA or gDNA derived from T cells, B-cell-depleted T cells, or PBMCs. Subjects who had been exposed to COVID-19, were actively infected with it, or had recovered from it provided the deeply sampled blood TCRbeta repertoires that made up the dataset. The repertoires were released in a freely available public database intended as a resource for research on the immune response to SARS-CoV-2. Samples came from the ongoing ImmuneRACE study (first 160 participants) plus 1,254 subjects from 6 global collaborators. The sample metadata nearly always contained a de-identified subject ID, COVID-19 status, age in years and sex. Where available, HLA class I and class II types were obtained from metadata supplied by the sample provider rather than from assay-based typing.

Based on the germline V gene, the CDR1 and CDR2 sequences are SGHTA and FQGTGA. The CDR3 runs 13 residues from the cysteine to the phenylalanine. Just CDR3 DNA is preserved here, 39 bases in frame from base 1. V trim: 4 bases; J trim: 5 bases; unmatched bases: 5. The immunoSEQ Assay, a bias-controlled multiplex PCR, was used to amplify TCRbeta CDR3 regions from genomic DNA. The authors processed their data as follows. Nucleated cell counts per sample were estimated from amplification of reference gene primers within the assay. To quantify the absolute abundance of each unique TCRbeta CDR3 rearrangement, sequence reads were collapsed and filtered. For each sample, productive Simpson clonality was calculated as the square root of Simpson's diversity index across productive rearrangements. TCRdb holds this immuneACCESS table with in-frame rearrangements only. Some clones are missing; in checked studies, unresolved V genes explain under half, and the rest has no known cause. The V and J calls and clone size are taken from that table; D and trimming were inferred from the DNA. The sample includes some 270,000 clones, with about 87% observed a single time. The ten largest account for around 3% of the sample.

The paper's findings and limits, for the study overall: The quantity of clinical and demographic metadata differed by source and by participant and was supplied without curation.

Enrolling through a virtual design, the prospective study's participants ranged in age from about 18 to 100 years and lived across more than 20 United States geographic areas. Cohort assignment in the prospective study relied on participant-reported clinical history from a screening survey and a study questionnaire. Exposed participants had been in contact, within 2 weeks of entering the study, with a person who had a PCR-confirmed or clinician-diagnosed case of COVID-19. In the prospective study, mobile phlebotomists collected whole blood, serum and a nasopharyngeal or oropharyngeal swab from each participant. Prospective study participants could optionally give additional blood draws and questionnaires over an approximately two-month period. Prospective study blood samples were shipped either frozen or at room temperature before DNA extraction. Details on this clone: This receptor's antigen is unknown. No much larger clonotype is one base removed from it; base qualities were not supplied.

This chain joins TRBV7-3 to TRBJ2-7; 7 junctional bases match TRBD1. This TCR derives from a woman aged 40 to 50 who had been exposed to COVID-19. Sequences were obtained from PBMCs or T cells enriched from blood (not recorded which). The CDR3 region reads CASSSDRLHEQYF. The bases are TGTGCCAGCAGCTCGGACAGGCTACACGAGCAGTACTTC.